The 28 T cell receptor beta chains below come from one sample, sequenced in a study of CD8+ T cells in alopecia areata. cDNA reverse transcribed from extracted RNA served as the sequencing template. Assay used: immunoSEQ multiplex PCR; TCRdb lists only in-frame clones, some missing. The data list around 290,000 clones, none observed once; 0.9% to 1.5% falls to the top ten. Sorting of pooled cutaneous lymph node cells used CD4, CD8alpha, NKG2D, NKG2ACE and other markers. Specimen: CD4+ T cells sorted from a lymph node. These receptor sequences come from a C3H/HeJ mouse with alopecia areata. The strain is characterized by the MHC haplotype H2-k.

A word on this clone: Gene names are the mouse ones. The read is 4 residues too short to cover the CDR3 end, so that end is filled in from the germline J gene. This chain links TRBV19 with TRBJ2-7; D ambiguous. The CDR3 sequence is 10 residues long. Germline V gene data show CDR1 as FNHDT and CDR2 as SITEND (reference sequence). The CDR3 reads CASSRDEQYF. The CDR3 bases that were read are TGTGCCAGCAGTAGGGAT.

As regards this clone: Gene and germline names: mouse. The CDR3 is CASRDKSSAETLYF. The CDR3 bases that were read are TGTGCCAGCAGGGACAAATCTAGTGCAGAA. The J gene is TRBJ2-3, the V gene TRBV19, with D possibly being TRBD1 (5 bases). Sequencing ends 4 residues short of the CDR3 end; the germline J gene provides the rest. V lost 5 bases, J lost 0 bases, and 10 bases lay in between. This CDR3 region has 14 residues. Looked up from germline, CDR1 is FNHDT and CDR2 is SITEND (reference sequence).

This clone was detected only a few times. Mouse germline and gene names are used. Read data end 4 residues before the CDR3 end; the end is taken from the germline J gene. The chain joins TRBV19 to TRBJ2-2; D might be TRBD1 (6 bases). This CDR3 has 14 residues. The germline CDR1 and CDR2 sequences are FNHDT and SITEND (reference sequence). The V and J ends lost 2 bases and 4 bases respectively, with 9 bases between them. The CDR3 protein is CASSIKGGTGQLYF. Partial CDR3 DNA: TGTGCCAGCAGTATCAAAGGGGGCACCGGG. The full variable domain, rest sourced from reference TRBV19 and TRBJ2-2, is GGIITQTPKFLIGQEGQKLTLKCQQNFNHDTMYWYRQDSGKGLRLIYYSITENDLQKGDLSEGYDASREKKSSFSLTVTSAQKNEMAVFLCASSIKGGTGQLYFGEGSKLTVL.

In regard to this clone: The germline and genes are mouse ones. The missing CDR3 end, 4 residues past where the read stops, is filled in from the germline J gene. This chain joins TRBV19 and TRBJ2-2, with 7 bases that match TRBD2. The CDR3 is made up of 16 amino acids. From germline, CDR1 is FNHDT and CDR2 SITEND (reference sequence). With 0 bases clipped from V and 2 bases from J, the junction kept 4 bases outside the gene matches. CDR3 sequence reads: CASSIGSWGNTGQLYF. The part of the CDR3 DNA that was read is TGTGCCAGCAGTATAGGGAGCTGGGGGAACACCGGG.

Worth noting for this clone: This may be a read error, as it is one base from a much larger clone. The gene symbols are mouse symbols. Read sequence stops 4 residues before the CDR3 end, and the germline J gene provides the missing end. Different DNA sequences within this sample yield the same CDR3. The chain couples TRBV13-1 to TRBJ2-3, with 10 bases that match TRBD2. The J segment lost 0 bases and the V segment lost 4 bases, leaving 2 bases of the junction unmatched. From germline, CDR1 is NSHNY and CDR2 SYGAGN. The CDR3 is 15 amino acids. The CDR3 sequence: CASSRLGGSAETLYF. The sequenced part of the CDR3 DNA is TGTGCCAGCAGTCGACTGGGGGGTAGTGCAGAA.

Comment on this clone: Genes and germline are mouse. From the germline J gene comes the end of the CDR3, since the read stops 4 residues before it. J is TRBJ2-1 and V is TRBV19; D may be TRBD1 (5 bases). This CDR3 contains 13 residues. The germline V gene encodes CDR1 FNHDT and CDR2 SITEND (reference sequence). Incomplete CDR3 DNA: TGTGCCAGCAGTCCCCAGGGTTGGGCT. This sequence encodes CASSPQGWA. The whole CDR3 sequence is CASSPQGWAEQFF.

This clone was observed a handful of times. Gene names follow the mouse nomenclature. The CDR3 goes on 4 residues after the read ends, and that part is filled in from the germline J gene. J is TRBJ2-5 and V is TRBV1; perhaps TRBD1 as D (6 bases). The CDR3 length is 15 residues. Looked up from germline, CDR1 is NSQYPW and CDR2 is LRSPGD (reference sequence). V gave up 3 bases and J gave up 3 bases, with 13 bases separating them. The CDR3 here is CTCSAPGTMQDTQYF. The part of the CDR3 DNA that was read is TGCACCTGCAGTGCGCCCGGGACAATGCAAGAC.

As regards this clone: These gene names are mouse names. Read sequence stops 4 residues before the CDR3 end, and the germline J gene provides the missing end. Other DNA sequences in the sample encode the same CDR3. The chain employs TRBV1 and TRBJ2-1, with TRBD1 as a possible D gene (5 bases). Germline CDR1 and CDR2: NSQYPW and LRSPGD (reference sequence). The CDR3 spans 14 residues. V was pared by 0 bases and J by 5 bases, with 8 bases between. The CDR3 spells CTCSADRGDAEQFF. The covered CDR3 bases are TGCACCTGCAGTGCAGATAGGGGTGATGCT. The full variable domain, rest sourced from reference TRBV1 and TRBJ2-1, is VTLLEQNPRWRLVPRGQAVNLRCILKNSQYPWMSWYQQDLQKQLQWLFTLRSPGDKEVKSLPGADYLATRVTDTELRLQVANMSQGRTLYCTCSADRGDAEQFFGPGTRLTVL.

This clone was seen repeatedly, ten times or more. The genes and germline here are from mouse. The sequence runs out 4 residues before the end of the CDR3; the remainder is reconstructed from the germline J gene. The chain links TRBV13-1 to TRBJ2-1, with D maybe TRBD1 (5 bases). The ends were cut back, 2 bases at V and 4 bases at J, with 7 bases in the middle. This CDR3 contains 13 residues. CDR1 is NSHNY and CDR2 is SYGAGN in the germline V gene. The CDR3 spells CASSEDKYAEQFF. Incomplete CDR3 DNA: TGTGCCAGCAGTGAGGACAAATATGCT.

The table lists this clone with a few counts. Gene names and germline refer to mouse. The read comes to an end 4 residues before the CDR3 does, leaving the germline J gene to fill in the end. The sample carries other DNA sequences with the same CDR3. This chain links TRBV13-3 with TRBJ2-5, with 14 positions matching TRBD2. Germline V gene lookup returns CDR1 NNHDY and CDR2 SYVADS. This CDR3 is built from 14 residues. The sequenced part of the CDR3 DNA is TGTGCCAGCAGACGGGACTGGGGGGGCGAC. Amino acid sequence: CASRRDWGGD. The whole CDR3 sequence reads CASRRDWGGDTQYF.

This clone was recorded many times. Gene names are mouse gene names. The read terminates 4 residues ahead of where the CDR3 ends, so the germline J gene completes it. The chain combines TRBV13-1 with TRBJ1-1; TRBD1 matches at 10 bases. The CDR3 has 14 residues. V shed 5 bases and J 0 bases; nucleotides not matched to a gene: 1. In germline, CDR1 is NSHNY, CDR2 SYGAGN. The CDR3 protein is CASRGQGTNTEVFF. CDR3 bases read: TGTGCCAGCAGGGGACAGGGGACAAACACA.

The table lists this clone with a few counts. Genes here carry mouse names. The read terminates 4 residues ahead of where the CDR3 ends, so the germline J gene completes it. This sample also contains other DNA sequences that code for the same CDR3. The chain has TRBV19 and TRBJ2-2; D might be TRBD1 (5 bases). Germline V gene sequence: CDR1 FNHDT, CDR2 SITEND (reference sequence). V lost 4 bases and J 1 base, leaving 8 bases between the germline ends. The CDR3 has 14 residues. The CDR3 DNA, read in part, is TGTGCCAGCAGTCCCGACAGAAACACCGGG. Translated: CASSPDRNTG. The full CDR3 is CASSPDRNTGQLYF.

This clone occurred a few times. Mouse gene names apply. The read falls 4 residues short of the CDR3 end, and the missing part is taken from the germline J gene. The chain is built from TRBV1 and TRBJ2-5; 8 nucleotides match TRBD2. CDR1 NSQYPW and CDR2 LRSPGD come from the germline V gene (reference sequence). This CDR3 has 14 amino acids. Trimming cost V 7 bases and J 3 bases; bases outside gene matches: 6. Partial CDR3 DNA: TGCACCTGCAAACTCGGGACTGGACAAGAC. Translated, it gives CTCKLGTGQD. The whole CDR3 is CTCKLGTGQDTQYF.

For this clone: All gene names here are mouse names. The read comes to an end 4 residues before the CDR3 does, leaving the germline J gene to fill in the end. This rearrangement joins TRBV13-2 to TRBJ2-2, with TRBD2 as a possible D gene (6 bases). V gave up 5 bases and J gave up 0 bases, with 8 bases separating them. From germline, CDR1 is NNHNN and CDR2 SYGAGS (reference sequence). This CDR3 spans 14 amino acids. Incomplete CDR3 DNA: TGTGCCAGCGGGAACTGGGCAAACACCGGG. Protein product: CASGNWANTG. The complete CDR3 protein is CASGNWANTGQLYF.

This clone was found a few times. The gene names here belong to mouse. Sequencing ends 4 residues short of the CDR3 end; the germline J gene provides the rest. The chain joins TRBV5 to TRBJ2-2; possible D gene TRBD1, 6 bases. The CDR3 runs 16 residues. In germline, CDR1 is LGHNA, CDR2 YNLKQL (reference sequence). The V end lost 2 bases, the J end lost 0 bases, and 10 bases lay between the germline ends. The CDR3 bases that were read are TGTGCCAGCAGCCAAATCGGGACAACAAACACCGGG. Its protein is CASSQIGTTNTG. The CDR3, in full, reads CASSQIGTTNTGQLYF.

In this sample, this clone turned up a few times. Gene names and germline refer to mouse. The read gets to within 4 residues of the CDR3 end, and the germline J gene fills in the rest. At the DNA level, this CDR3 is encoded by other sequences in the same sample as well. The chain carries TRBV13-1 and TRBJ2-3; tentatively, D is TRBD1 (7 bases). V was trimmed by 0 bases and J by 3 bases, leaving 11 bases between them. The CDR3 contains 15 residues. Germline CDR1 and CDR2: NSHNY and SYGAGN. The CDR3 reads CASSDEGAGAETLYF. The part of the CDR3 DNA that was read is TGTGCCAGCAGTGATGAGGGGGCCGGGGCAGAA.

In regard to this clone: Genes here carry mouse names. The read terminates 4 residues before the CDR3 end, so the remaining end is supplied by the germline J gene. This chain links TRBV5 with TRBJ2-7; 9 positions match TRBD2. The V gene end was trimmed by 4 bases and the J gene end by 0 bases; junction bases not matched to a gene: 1. Germline loops: CDR1 LGHNA, CDR2 YNLKQL (reference sequence). The CDR3 is made up of 14 amino acids. CDR3 sequence reads: CASSRWGGSYEQYF. CDR3 DNA (partial): TGTGCCAGCAGCCGCTGGGGGGGCTCCTAT.

With regard to this clone: Germline and genes: mouse. The read ends 4 residues shy of where the CDR3 ends; the end is completed using the germline J gene. The genes are TRBV17 and TRBJ2-2, with 9 bases that match TRBD1. With 0 bases clipped from V and 1 base from J, the junction kept 3 bases outside the gene matches. This CDR3 region has 17 residues. The V gene's germline CDR1 is MNHDT and CDR2 YYDKIL. CDR3 DNA (partial): TGTGCTAGCAGTAGAGACCGGGACAGGGAAAACACCGGG. It translates to CASSRDRDRENTG. The full-length CDR3 reads as CASSRDRDRENTGQLYF.

This clone occurred many times. Any gene name here is a mouse gene name. The CDR3 extends 3 residues past the end of the read, so its final part is completed from the germline J gene. At the DNA level, this CDR3 is encoded by other sequences in the same sample as well. The chain is built from TRBV5 and TRBJ1-6; D call uncertain. TRBJ1-6 is an open reading frame, and its role is uncertain. From germline, CDR1 is LGHNA and CDR2 YNLKQL (reference sequence). The CDR3 has 15 residues. Trimming left V 2 bases short and J 0 bases short, with 5 bases between. The part of the CDR3 DNA that was read is TGTGCCAGCAGCCAACAGGATTCCTATAATTCGCCC. Its translation: CASSQQDSYNSP. The whole CDR3 sequence reads CASSQQDSYNSPLYF.

There are a few counts of this clone. Here the gene names and germline are mouse. The read ends 4 residues before the CDR3 terminus; that terminus is restored from the germline J gene. This chain joins TRBV12-1 and TRBJ1-2; 7 positions match TRBD1. The J segment lost 0 bases and the V segment lost 3 bases, leaving 15 bases of the junction unmatched. From germline, CDR1 is SGHSN and CDR2 HYEKVE. The CDR3 is made up of 18 amino acids. CDR3 sequence reads: CASSLTGQTTRANSDYTF. The sequenced part of the CDR3 DNA is TGTGCCAGCTCTTTAACGGGACAGACAACAAGAGCAAACTCC.

In its sample, this clone was seen a few times. The gene symbols are mouse symbols. Coverage ceases 4 residues before the CDR3 finishes, and the germline J gene fills in the end. The chain links TRBV19 to TRBJ1-2; 8 bases map to TRBD1. Germline V lookup: CDR1 FNHDT, CDR2 SITEND (reference sequence). The CDR3 loop spans 13 amino acids. The sequenced part of the CDR3 DNA is TGTGCCAGCAGTCTCAGGGGGCGGCGC. Translating gives CASSLRGRR. In full, the CDR3 is CASSLRGRRDYTF.

To note about this clone: The listed genes are named as in mouse. Coverage ceases 4 residues before the CDR3 finishes, and the germline J gene fills in the end. Distinct nucleotide sequences in the sample also encode this CDR3. V gene TRBV5 combines with J gene TRBJ2-1; 11 bases agree with TRBD2. CDR3 size: 15 residues. CDR1 and CDR2 from the germline V gene are LGHNA and YNLKQL (reference sequence). The V segment lost 2 bases and the J segment 4 bases; nucleotides outside the gene matches: 1. The CDR3 loop is CASSQRDWGYAEQFF. Partial CDR3 DNA: TGTGCCAGCAGCCAAAGGGACTGGGGGTATGCT.

To note about this clone: Germline and genes here are mouse. The read finishes 4 residues shy of the CDR3 end, and the germline J gene is used to complete it. The chain has TRBV13-3 and TRBJ2-5; possibly TRBD1 for D (5 bases). Germline CDR1 reads NNHDY; CDR2 reads SYVADS. The CDR3 covers 11 residues. Incomplete CDR3 DNA: TGTGCCAGCAGACAGGAAGAC. Protein product: CASRQED. The full CDR3 protein is CASRQEDTQYF. Together with reference TRBV13-3 and TRBJ2-5, the CDR3 gives the full variable domain: EAAVTQSPRSKVAVTGGKVTLSCHQTNNHDYMYWYRQDTGHGLRLIHYSYVADSTEKGDIPDGYKASRPSQENFSLILELASLSQTAVYFCASRQEDTQYFGPGTRLLVL.

About this clone: Mouse germline and gene names are used. The read halts 4 residues ahead of the CDR3 end, with the missing end drawn from the germline J gene. J is TRBJ2-7 and V is TRBV13-2; D may be TRBD2 (5 bases). This CDR3 spans 14 amino acids. Germline-derived CDR1 and CDR2 are NNHNN and SYGAGS (reference sequence). Incomplete CDR3 DNA: TGTGCCAGCGGTGATTTGGGGTATAGAGAT. Translating gives CASGDLGYRD. In full, the CDR3 reads CASGDLGYRDEQYF.

With regard to this clone: The gene symbols are mouse symbols. The CDR3 end lies 4 residues beyond the end of the read and is filled in from the germline J gene. This chain joins TRBV1 and TRBJ2-3, with TRBD2 identical over 9 bases. The CDR3 covers 16 residues. Germline V gives CDR1 NSQYPW, CDR2 LRSPGD (reference sequence). The J segment lost 3 bases and the V segment lost 0 bases, leaving 4 bases of the junction unmatched. The CDR3 sequence is CTCSADGGAYAETLYF. Incomplete CDR3 DNA: TGCACCTGCAGTGCAGATGGGGGGGCGTACGCAGAA.

Regarding this clone: The genes are named according to mouse. CDR3 in amino acids: CTCSAAGLNAEQFF. The part of the CDR3 DNA that was read is TGCACCTGCAGTGCAGCGGGACTAAATGCT. V is TRBV1 and J is TRBJ2-1, with D perhaps matching TRBD2 (6 bases). The missing CDR3 end, 4 residues past where the read stops, is filled in from the germline J gene. The CDR3 totals 14 residues. From germline, CDR1 is NSQYPW and CDR2 LRSPGD (reference sequence). V lost 1 base to trimming and J lost 5 bases, with 9 bases between them.

Worth noting for this clone: Gene names denote mouse genes. The CDR3 is cut off 4 residues early in the read; its end comes from the germline J gene. The chain has TRBV19 and TRBJ2-2; 11 bases map to TRBD1. The CDR3 has 15 residues. CDR1 and CDR2 (germline): FNHDT, SITEND (reference sequence). With 6 bases clipped from V and 3 bases from J, the junction kept 4 bases outside the gene matches. The chain's CDR3 is CASTGQGADTGQLYF. CDR3 bases read: TGTGCCAGCACCGGACAGGGGGCGGACACCGGG.

This clone came up a few times. Gene names denote mouse genes. Coverage ceases 3 residues before the CDR3 finishes, and the germline J gene fills in the end. The V and J genes are TRBV13-2 and TRBJ1-6; perhaps TRBD1 as D (6 bases). TRBJ1-6 is sorted into the ORF group, with uncertain function. The CDR3 is made up of 13 amino acids. The germline V gene encodes CDR1 NNHNN and CDR2 SYGAGS (reference sequence). V dropped 6 bases and J dropped 5 bases, with 9 bases sitting between them. The covered CDR3 bases are TGTGCCAGCGCGGGACAAAATAATTCGCCC. This codes for CASAGQNNSP. In full, the CDR3 reads CASAGQNNSPLYF.